What follows are 6 T cell receptor beta chains derived from one specimen sequenced in a study of regulatory T cells in long-lasting Graves disease. In building TCR beta libraries, iRepertoire HTBI primers were used together with Arm-PCR of CDR3 regions. TCRdb re-derived calls from the multiplex PCR reads in MiXCR, one entry per CDR3 protein. This sample carries approximately 690,000 distinct CDR3 sequences, 25% to 35% of them seen once, and the ten largest clones take roughly 46%. Sample time point: persistent/refractory GD, antithyroid drugs over 5 years with positive TRAb. The TCR library was made from RNA that had been extracted from PBMCs in TRIzol. Sequencing used peripheral blood mononuclear cells (PBMCs), obtained when the disease was refractory, from a patient treated with antithyroid drugs. The source of these receptors is a female donor with Graves disease.

The rearrangement joins TRBV12-3 or TRBV12-4 to TRBJ1-4; 11 nucleotides align to TRBD1. The length of the CDR3 is 14 residues. The V gene end was trimmed by 4 bases and the J gene end by 8 bases; junction bases not matched to a gene: 3. This CDR3 reads CASSSGQGAEKLFF. The CDR3 coding sequence is TGTGCCAGCAGTTCTGGACAGGGGGCGGAAAAACTGTTTTTT.

The sample holds a few counts of this clonotype. This chain uses TRBV12-3 or TRBV12-4 with TRBJ1-4; no firm D call. The germline V and J ends were trimmed by 5 bases and 2 bases, with 12 bases remaining between them. The length of the CDR3 is 15 residues. CDR3 amino acids: CASSPPGQTNEKLFF. The CDR3 nucleotides are TGTGCCAGCAGTCCCCCTGGGCAGACTAATGAAAAACTGTTTTTT.

In its sample, this clonotype was seen a few times. The CDR3: CASSLSRGGADGYTF. In DNA, the CDR3 is TGTGCCAGCAGCCTCTCGAGGGGGGGCGCGGACGGCTACACCTTC. The V call is TRBV7-6, the J call TRBJ1-2; possible D gene TRBD1, 6 bases. Looked up from germline, CDR1 is SGHVS and CDR2 is FNYEAQ. V shed 5 bases and J shed 8 bases, with 21 bases lying between them. CDR3 length: 15 amino acids. Full variable domain (outside the CDR3, taken from reference TRBV7-6 and TRBJ1-2): GAGVSQSPRYKVTKRGQDVALRCDPISGHVSLYWYRQALGQGPEFLTYFNYEAQQDKSGLPNDRFSAERPEGSISTLTIQRTEQRDSAMYRCASSLSRGGADGYTFGSGTRLTVV.

This clonotype came up a few times. The chain employs TRBV6-1 and TRBJ2-7; 8 nucleotides agree with TRBD2. CDR1 MNHNS and CDR2 SASEGT come from the germline V gene. V trimming: 6 bases; J trimming: 2 bases; junction bases outside the gene matches: 9. This CDR3 is 15 amino acids long. CDR3 bases: TGTGCCAGCAGGGCGGAGATAGCGGGGCCCTACGAGCAGTACTTC. Protein sequence: CASRAEIAGPYEQYF.

This clonotype appeared a few times. The chain uses TRBV7-2 and TRBJ1-1; maybe TRBD1 (5 bases). Germline V gene lookup returns CDR1 SGHTA and CDR2 FQGNSA. V dropped 5 bases and J dropped 4 bases, with 14 bases sitting between them. The CDR3 runs 14 residues. CDR3 protein: CASSVDGAPTEAFF. The CDR3 nucleotides read TGTGCCAGCAGCGTTGACGGGGCGCCCACTGAAGCTTTCTTT.

This clonotype was observed a few times. The chain links TRBV7-9 to TRBJ1-1; D is possibly TRBD1 (6 bases). The germline CDR1 and CDR2 sequences are SEHNR and FQNEAQ (reference sequence). V lost 2 bases and J 1 base, leaving 11 bases between the germline ends. The CDR3 contains 15 residues. CDR3 loop: CASSLPGHSNTEAFF. The CDR3 nucleotides are TGTGCCAGCAGCTTACCGGGACATTCGAACACTGAAGCTTTCTTT.